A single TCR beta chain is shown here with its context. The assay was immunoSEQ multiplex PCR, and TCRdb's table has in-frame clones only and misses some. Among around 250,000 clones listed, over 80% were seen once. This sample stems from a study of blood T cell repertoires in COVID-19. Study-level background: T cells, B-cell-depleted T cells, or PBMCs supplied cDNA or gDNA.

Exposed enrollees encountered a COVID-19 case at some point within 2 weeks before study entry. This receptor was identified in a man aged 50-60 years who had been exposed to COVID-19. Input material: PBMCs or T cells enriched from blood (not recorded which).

CDR3 region: CATSGTGYSNQPQHF. DNA of the CDR3: TGTGCCACCAGTGGTACAGGGTATAGCAATCAGCCCCAGCATTTT. The V gene is TRBV24-1, the J gene TRBJ1-5; tentatively, D is TRBD1 (6 bases). V was trimmed by 5 bases and J by 0 bases, leaving 10 bases between them. Germline V gene sequence: CDR1 KGHDR, CDR2 SFDVKD. The CDR3 runs to 15 residues.